The source of this T cell receptor (beta chain) is a study of T cells in localized non-small cell lung cancer. Study-wide points: Exceeding tumor, uninvolved adjacent lung had the highest T cell clonality. Sequencing, confined to only one tumor region, leaves heterogeneity possible. Appearances in adjacent lung were noted for a median roughly 58 of the top 100 tumor clones.

In this sample, this clone turned up once. Its target is not known. Sequenced by immunoSEQ multiplex PCR; TCRdb stores in-frame clones only, minus some. The table has some 25,000 clones, 92% seen once; the top ten hold 13% to 15%. The sequence was obtained from a man aged 40 to 70 with stage III squamous cell lung carcinoma. The sequences come from peripheral blood, collected before any cancer treatment.

The CDR3 protein is CASISRPGQENTEAFF. The CDR3 bases are TGTGCCAGCATCTCCCGCCCGGGACAAGAGAACACTGAAGCTTTCTTT. The rearrangement joins TRBV28 to TRBJ1-1; the D gene is possibly TRBD1 (6 bases). V shed 7 bases and J shed 1 base, with 19 bases lying between them. Germline values: CDR1 MDHEN, CDR2 SYDVKM. The CDR3 is made up of 16 amino acids.